These 19 T cell receptor beta chains share one sample of origin, sequenced in a study of T cells in Graves' hyperthyroidism and ophthalmopathy. Amplification targeted TCR beta CDR3 regions from RNA transcripts. First-round RT-PCR of the TCR CDR3 relied on the HTBI primer set. One entry per CDR3 protein results from TCRdb running MiXCR on the multiplex PCR reads. The sample carries roughly 250,000 distinct CDR3 sequences, roughly 22% recorded once. Sequenced input: blood. These receptors originate from a man aged 30 to 45 with Graves' ophthalmopathy.

The chain recombines TRBV19 with TRBJ1-5, with D possibly matching TRBD1 (6 bases). Trimming removed 5 bases from V and 3 bases from J, with 11 bases in between. Germline CDR1 and CDR2: LNHDA and SQIVND (reference sequence). This CDR3 has 14 amino acids. The CDR3: CASSFRDINQPQHF. The CDR3 coding sequence is TGTGCCAGTAGTTTCCGGGACATCAATCAGCCCCAGCATTTT.

The J gene is TRBJ1-2, the V gene TRBV9; a possible D gene is TRBD1 (6 bases). Trimming removed 3 bases from V and 8 bases from J, with 17 bases in between. Germline CDR1 SGDLS, CDR2 YYNGEE. This CDR3 comprises 14 residues. Here the CDR3 reads CASSGSTGYGGYTF. CDR3 bases: TGTGCCAGCAGCGGCTCCACAGGGTATGGCGGCTACACCTTC.

This clonotype was observed a handful of times. One end of the junction is discordant with germline, which a read error may explain. The chain employs TRBV28 and TRBJ1-1, with D unresolved. CDR3 size: 12 residues. Germline CDR1 and CDR2: MDHEN and SYDVKM. The DNA for the CDR3 is TGTGCCAGCAGCCGGACCTCCCTCGCCGTCCTCTTT. Its protein is CASSRTSLAVLF.

V gene TRBV5-1 combines with J gene TRBJ2-7; D might be TRBD2 (6 bases). The CDR3 contains 12 residues. The germline V gene encodes CDR1 SGHRS and CDR2 YFSETQ. Deletions cut 4 bases from V and 3 bases from J, with 8 bases between. The CDR3 reads CASSKDYYEQYF. The CDR3 DNA is TGCGCCAGCAGCAAGGACTACTACGAGCAGTACTTC.

This clonotype was picked up a small number of times. V usage is TRBV29-1 and J usage is TRBJ2-7; 11 bases align to TRBD2. CDR3 size: 14 residues. Per germline, CDR1 SQVTM and CDR2 ANQGSEA. V lost 3 bases to trimming and J lost 5 bases; unmatched junction nucleotides: 6. Here the CDR3 DNA reads TGCAGCGTTGAGGTACTAGCGGGAGTCAACGAGCAGTACTTC. It encodes CSVEVLAGVNEQYF.

This clonotype was observed a few times. The rearrangement links TRBV7-2 to TRBJ2-1, with D unresolved. CDR3 size: 12 residues. From germline, CDR1 is SGHTA and CDR2 FQGNSA. The V end was cut by 6 bases, the J end by 10 bases, with 13 bases between. The CDR3 DNA reads TGTGCCAGCAGTTGGACCGATACGGAGCAGTTCTTC. This encodes CASSWTDTEQFF.

The gene calls are TRBV5-5 and TRBJ2-3; the match to TRBD2 covers 7 bases. After removal of 7 bases from V and 4 bases from J, the junction contained 6 bases not matched to a gene. Germline CDR1 reads SGHKS; CDR2 reads YYEKEE (reference sequence). The CDR3 covers 13 residues. The CDR3 nucleotides are TGTGCCAGCCGTAGGGAGGGCGCAGATACGCAGTATTTT. This translates into CASRREGADTQYF.

This clonotype was observed a handful of times. V and J are TRBV27 and TRBJ1-6, with D possibly being TRBD1 (6 bases). Per the germline V gene, CDR1 is MNHEY and CDR2 is SMNVEV (reference sequence). V shed 2 bases and J shed 7 bases, with 9 bases lying between them. This CDR3 is built from 14 residues. The CDR3 here is CASSLSRGNSPLHF. CDR3 coding DNA: TGTGCCAGCAGTTTAAGCAGGGGCAATTCACCCCTCCACTTT.

The V and J genes are TRBV5-6 and TRBJ1-5; D remains unclear. Between the trimmed V and J ends, which lost 2 bases and 2 bases, there was a span of 11 bases. Germline CDR1 and CDR2: SGHDT and YYEEEE. The CDR3 runs to 15 residues. The CDR3 bases are TGTGCCAGCAGCTTCGGACTAACTCGCAATCAGCCCCAGCATTTT. It yields the protein CASSFGLTRNQPQHF.

On this clonotype: A read error may explain this, as a much larger clone is one base away. The rearrangement links TRBV30 to TRBJ1-4; a possible D gene is TRBD1 (5 bases). Looked up from germline, CDR1 is GTSNPN and CDR2 is SVGIG (reference sequence). The CDR3 contains 13 residues. CDR3 sequence reads: CARSTGSHEKLFF. CDR3 DNA: TGTGCCCGGAGTACAGGTTCTCATGAAAAACTGTTTTTT.

There are a few counts of this clonotype. The chain links TRBV20-1 to TRBJ2-7; the match to TRBD1 covers 7 bases. The CDR3 has 15 residues. V gave up 5 bases and J gave up 0 bases; unmatched junction bases: 10. Germline values: CDR1 DFQATT, CDR2 SNEGSKA (reference sequence). The CDR3 spells CSAGRQGSNSYEQYF. For the CDR3, the DNA is TGCAGTGCTGGAAGACAGGGTTCAAACTCCTACGAGCAGTACTTC.

The CDR3 spells CASSFSMTQETQYF. Written as DNA, the CDR3 is TGTGCCAGCAGTTTCAGCATGACCCAAGAGACCCAGTACTTC. V usage is TRBV6-1 and J usage is TRBJ2-5, with D uncertain. This CDR3 is built from 14 residues. V was shortened by 5 bases and J by 1 base, with 11 bases between the two germline ends. Per germline, CDR1 MNHNS and CDR2 SASEGT.

The chain links TRBV12-3 or TRBV12-4 to TRBJ2-1; the D is unclear. The CDR3 totals 12 residues. Trimming cost V 3 bases and J 6 bases, with 6 bases left between them. The CDR3 DNA is TGTGCCAGCAGTTTTTCCCCCAATGAGCAGTTCTTC. It yields the protein CASSFSPNEQFF.

The sample holds a few counts of this clonotype. This chain links TRBV20-1 with TRBJ2-1; TRBD1 might be the D (6 bases). Germline values: CDR1 DFQATT, CDR2 SNEGSKA (reference sequence). V dropped 0 bases and J dropped 6 bases, with 6 bases sitting between them. The CDR3 spans 12 residues. The CDR3 coding sequence is TGCAGTGCTAGAGAAGGGGGCAATGAGCAGTTCTTC. As protein: CSAREGGNEQFF.

This clonotype occurred a few times. This chain links TRBV11-2 with TRBJ1-2; no clear D gene. This CDR3 comprises 15 residues. CDR1 and CDR2 (germline): SGHAT, FQNNGV. The ends were cut back, 3 bases at V and 8 bases at J, with 19 bases in the middle. CDR3 nucleotide sequence: TGTGCCAGCAGCTTTAGGCGAGAGTTTTCGGGAGGCTACACCTTC. Residues: CASSFRREFSGGYTF.

This clonotype was picked up many times. The V and J genes are TRBV11-2 and TRBJ1-6; a possible D gene is TRBD1 (6 bases). This CDR3 spans 14 amino acids. Trimming cost V 5 bases and J 10 bases, with 15 bases left between them. Germline CDR1 SGHAT, CDR2 FQNNGV. In DNA, the CDR3 is TGTGCCAGCAGCCGAAACAGGGTTTCATCACCCCTCCACTTT. It yields the protein CASSRNRVSSPLHF.

The chain couples TRBV5-6 to TRBJ2-1, with 7 bases that match TRBD1. CDR1 SGHDT and CDR2 YYEEEE come from the germline V gene. The length of the CDR3 is 15 residues. The J segment lost 3 bases and the V segment lost 2 bases, leaving 5 bases of the junction unmatched. The CDR3 region has the DNA TGTGCCAGCAGCTTAACACAGGGGAACTACAATGAGCAGTTCTTC. This gives the protein CASSLTQGNYNEQFF.

The chain combines TRBV19 with TRBJ2-7, with a possible D match to TRBD2 (6 bases). The CDR3 spans 16 residues. V lost 4 bases and J 2 bases, leaving 18 bases between the germline ends. Germline V lookup: CDR1 LNHDA, CDR2 SQIVND (reference sequence). CDR3 amino acids: CASSRILAEKAYEQYF. The DNA of the CDR3 is TGTGCCAGTAGTAGGATATTAGCGGAGAAGGCCTACGAGCAGTACTTC.

This clonotype showed up just a few times. The V gene is TRBV7-9, the J gene TRBJ2-7; possible D gene TRBD1, 6 bases. CDR3 length: 19 amino acids. Germline CDR1 reads SEHNR; CDR2 reads FQNEAQ (reference sequence). Trimming took 1 base from V and 1 from J, leaving 23 bases between them. CDR3 in amino acids: CASSLVAGRGLNWSYEQYF. CDR3 nucleotides: TGTGCCAGCAGCTTAGTCGCGGGCAGGGGATTGAACTGGTCCTACGAGCAGTACTTC.